What follows are 16 T cell receptor beta chains derived from one specimen sequenced in a study of breast tumors, draining lymph nodes, adjacent tissues. Axillary draining lymph nodes of breast cancer patients supplied the node samples. TCRdb re-called the multiplex PCR reads with MiXCR, one entry per CDR3 protein. Of tens of thousands of distinct CDR3 sequences detected, over 25% appear once; the ten largest clones hold 7.5% to 10%. The sample was axillary lymph node tissue. These TCRs come from a female donor with breast cancer. Some clones in this sample may be carry-over from other donors' samples.

This clonotype was counted at least ten times. The genes are TRBV29-1 and TRBJ2-5; a possible D gene is TRBD2 (5 bases). CDR3 length: 14 residues. Germline CDR1 SQVTM, CDR2 ANQGSEA. Trimming took 6 bases from V and 7 from J, leaving 21 bases between them. The CDR3, as DNA: TGCAGCGTAGACAAGGGTAGGCAGGCGGGGACCCAGTACTTC. Encoded protein: CSVDKGRQAGTQYF.

This clonotype appeared many times. V gene TRBV5-1 combines with J gene TRBJ2-1; 9 nucleotides line up with TRBD1. Germline values: CDR1 SGHRS, CDR2 YFSETQ. J gave up 4 bases and V 4 bases, and 9 bases lay outside the gene matches. The CDR3 totals 16 residues. CDR3 sequence (DNA): TGCGCCAGCAGCACGGGACAGGGCGGGCCATACAATGAGCAGTTCTTC. It yields the protein CASSTGQGGPYNEQFF.

At least ten counts were recorded for this clonotype. This chain connects TRBV19 to TRBJ2-7, with 7 bases aligning to TRBD2. This CDR3 has 15 residues. The germline V gene has CDR1 LNHDA and CDR2 SQIVND (reference sequence). With V trimmed by 0 bases and J by 2 bases, 4 bases remained unmatched. The CDR3, as DNA: TGTGCCAGTAGTATAGATCTGGGGAGGGCCTACGAGCAGTACTTC. Encoded protein: CASSIDLGRAYEQYF.

At least ten counts were recorded for this clonotype. J is TRBJ1-6 and V is TRBV19; TRBD1 matches at 8 bases. The CDR3 consists of 14 residues. The V segment lost 6 bases and the J segment 9 bases; nucleotides outside the gene matches: 7. Germline-derived CDR1 and CDR2 are LNHDA and SQIVND (reference sequence). CDR3 nucleotides: TGTGCCAGTAGCCACGGACAGGGTAGTTCACCCCTCCACTTT. This translates into CASSHGQGSSPLHF. The variable domain in full, with the rest retrieved from reference TRBV19 and TRBJ1-6, is DGGITQSPKYLFRKEGQNVTLSCEQNLNHDAMYWYRQDPGQGLRLIYYSQIVNDFQKGDIAEGYSVSREKKESFPLTVTSAQKNPTAFYLCASSHGQGSSPLHFGNGTRLTVT.

The chain is built from TRBV18 and TRBJ2-1; 16 positions match TRBD2. Germline V gives CDR1 KGHSH, CDR2 LQKENI. V shed 3 bases and J 4 bases; nucleotides not matched to a gene: 3. This CDR3 contains 17 residues. The CDR3 DNA is TGTGCCAGCTCACCGGGACTAGCGGGAGGGATATACAATGAGCAGTTCTTC. Translation gives CASSPGLAGGIYNEQFF.

This clonotype was counted ten times or more. The chain recombines TRBV20-1 with TRBJ2-1; D is possibly TRBD2 (7 bases). The CDR3 covers 15 residues. The germline CDR1 and CDR2 sequences are DFQATT and SNEGSKA (reference sequence). Between the trimmed V and J ends, which lost 3 bases and 10 bases, there was a span of 22 bases. CDR3: CSASRGGPGAREQFF. The CDR3 DNA sequence: TGCAGTGCTAGTAGGGGGGGCCCGGGTGCTCGCGAGCAGTTCTTC.

This clonotype was detected ten times or more. The chain combines TRBV19 with TRBJ2-1, with 12 positions matching TRBD1. The CDR3 contains 16 residues. V shed 3 bases and J 8 bases; nucleotides not matched to a gene: 8. Germline-derived CDR1 and CDR2 are LNHDA and SQIVND (reference sequence). CDR3 residues: CASSMRRDRGRDEQFF. The DNA for the CDR3 is TGTGCCAGTAGTATGCGGCGGGACAGGGGGCGGGATGAGCAGTTCTTC. Full variable domain (outside the CDR3, taken from reference TRBV19 and TRBJ2-1): DGGITQSPKYLFRKEGQNVTLSCEQNLNHDAMYWYRQDPGQGLRLIYYSQIVNDFQKGDIAEGYSVSREKKESFPLTVTSAQKNPTAFYLCASSMRRDRGRDEQFFGPGTRLTVL.

This chain uses TRBV7-2 with TRBJ2-1; 16 bases agree with TRBD2. Germline assignment: CDR1 SGHTA and CDR2 FQGNSA. The junction had 8 bases not matched to a gene; V was cut back by 5 bases and J by 7 bases. The CDR3 sequence is 17 residues long. The CDR3 here is CASSPPGLAGGPNEQFF. The CDR3 bases are TGTGCCAGCAGCCCGCCGGGACTAGCGGGAGGGCCAAATGAGCAGTTCTTC.

This clonotype appeared many times. This chain links TRBV27 with TRBJ2-7, with D possibly TRBD2 on 6 matching bases. The CDR3 is 14 amino acids. Germline V gene data show CDR1 as MNHEY and CDR2 as SMNVEV (reference sequence). The V gene lost 6 bases and the J gene lost 1 base, with 13 bases spanning the gap. Here the CDR3 DNA reads TGTGCCAGCAGCCGGGACTCTATTTCCTACGAGCAGTACTTC. Translation gives CASSRDSISYEQYF.

This clonotype showed up many times. The V call is TRBV19, the J call TRBJ1-2, with D unclear. Germline V gene sequence: CDR1 LNHDA, CDR2 SQIVND (reference sequence). V dropped 5 bases and J dropped 5 bases, with 12 bases sitting between them. The CDR3 runs to 13 residues. The DNA of the CDR3 is TGTGCCAGTAGTTTGGTAATAGAATATGGCTACACCTTC. This sequence encodes CASSLVIEYGYTF.

This clonotype was detected ten times or more. The chain links TRBV29-1 to TRBJ1-2; 8 nucleotides agree with TRBD1. V lost 6 bases and J lost 6; bases outside the gene matches: 15. The CDR3 loop spans 15 amino acids. Looked up from germline, CDR1 is SQVTM and CDR2 is ANQGSEA. CDR3: CSVIKNGQGSNGYTF. DNA for the CDR3: TGCAGCGTCATTAAAAATGGACAGGGCAGCAATGGCTACACCTTC.

This clonotype was seen ten or more times. CDR3 loop: CASSLRAGGVYNEQFF. CDR3 DNA sequence: TGTGCCAGCAGCTTAAGGGCGGGAGGGGTCTACAATGAGCAGTTCTTC. This chain joins TRBV11-3 and TRBJ2-1, with 9 positions matching TRBD2. The V and J ends lost 2 bases and 3 bases, in that order; junction bases with no gene match: 5. Germline CDR1 and CDR2: SGHNT and YENEEA. This CDR3 spans 16 amino acids.

This clonotype was seen at least ten times. J is TRBJ2-3 and V is TRBV7-9; D is unresolved. With 5 bases removed from V and 3 bases from J, the gap between germline ends came to 24 bases. Germline CDR1 reads SEHNR; CDR2 reads FQNEAQ (reference sequence). The CDR3 totals 18 residues. The CDR3 DNA reads as TGTGCCAGCAGCCCGCGGAGCCCTTCAGCGCACGGAACAGATACGCAGTATTTT. Translated, it gives CASSPRSPSAHGTDTQYF.

This clonotype was found many times. The CDR3, as DNA: TGTGCCATCAGTTGGACAGGGTACGAGCAGTACTTC. Its protein product is CAISWTGYEQYF. The rearrangement uses TRBV10-3 and TRBJ2-7; 8 bases match TRBD1. This CDR3 region has 12 residues. The V and J ends lost 5 bases and 4 bases, in that order; junction bases with no gene match: 1. CDR1 and CDR2 from the germline V gene are ENHRY and SYGVKD.

This clonotype was detected ten times or more. The chain joins TRBV7-9 to TRBJ2-3; 8 positions match TRBD1. The germline V gene has CDR1 SEHNR and CDR2 FQNEAQ (reference sequence). V was clipped by 4 bases and J by 2 bases; unmatched bases: 2. The CDR3 contains 14 residues. The CDR3 coding sequence is TGTGCCAGCAGCTCTCAGGGGGCCACAGATACGCAGTATTTT. Protein product: CASSSQGATDTQYF.

V is TRBV24-1 and J is TRBJ1-6, with TRBD1 matching over 11 bases. From germline, CDR1 is KGHDR and CDR2 SFDVKD. The CDR3 totals 13 residues. Unmatched junction bases numbered 4, after V lost 12 bases and J lost 7 bases. In DNA form, the CDR3 reads TGTGCCGCCGGGACAGGGGGGAATTCACCCCTCCACTTT. This gives the protein CAAGTGGNSPLHF.